The text below deals with one T cell receptor beta chain. This clonotype was counted between two and nine times. Its antigen is not yet known. No quality values exist for individual bases; no much larger clone is one base distant. This entry belongs to a study of vaccination and CD4 T cells after COVID-19 (dated by TCRdb to between 2021 and 2022). For context, the study as a whole: SARS-CoV-2 positivity had been established in the convalescent patients by nasal swab PCR, and mild disease was recorded in about 9 of these patients and severe disease in one. Control cultures used a CEFX viral epitope pool as positive control, an HIV-1 Nef peptide pool as negative control, or no peptide. In around 9 COVID-19 convalescent patients and a few infection-naive healthy vaccine recipients, researchers compared the spike-specific CD4+ TCR repertoire from before mRNA vaccination with the repertoire from after. Participants got two doses of the Pfizer-BioNTech BNT162b2 vaccine (n=8) or two doses of the Moderna mRNA-1273 vaccine (n=2). Post-COVID blood samples from convalescent patients were collected a median of around 100 days after diagnosis, with a range of 35 to 161 days. For stimulating the cultures, overlapping spike peptide pools were used, derived from SARS-CoV-2 as well as from the common cold coronaviruses HCoV-NL63, HCoV-OC43 and HCoV-229E. Six males and four females were included in the convalescent cohort, with two Hispanic individuals, seven Caucasians, two Asians and one multiracial person represented. The time from the second vaccine dose to post-vaccine blood sampling had a median of 72 days and ranged from about 14 to 250 days. The research as a whole found: In convalescent patients, nearly all vaccine-specific clones (304 of 307) were found to be mono-reactive for SARS-CoV-2 spike rather than cross-reactive with common cold coronaviruses. The median count of SARS-CoV-2-reactive clonotypes went up from 20 to 25 after infection to 30 to 40 after vaccination, although the change was not significant. Among convalescent patients, a median roughly 90% of the SARS-CoV-2-reactive clones seen after vaccination appeared only after vaccination, which suggests priming specific to the vaccine. The study included relatively few convalescent patients and did not analyze early timepoints after natural infection.

The treatment or condition label, as the study defines it: roughly 11-day PBMC culture with coronavirus spike peptide pools or control peptides (ViraFEST assay). To expand antigen-specific T cells with peptide pools and then pick out the expanded clonotypes through TCR sequencing, the study relied on the ViraFEST assay. The positive SARS-CoV-2 PCR tests of the convalescent patients were dated from March to December 2020, before the Alpha, Beta and Delta variants emerged in the United States. Each well held around 2.1 million PBMCs cultured with 10 ug/ml peptide pools in IMDM containing 5% human AB serum and 9.5 to 10 IU/ml IL-2. On days 3 and 7, half of the culture medium was replaced with fresh IL-2-containing medium. Once the cells had been in culture for less than 12 days, the EasySep CD4+ T cell isolation kit was used to isolate CD4+ T cells by negative selection. Ficoll-Paque Plus gradient centrifugation was used to isolate PBMCs from whole blood, and the isolated PBMCs were then either used fresh or cryopreserved at -140C. In general, triplicate wells were set up for every culture condition.

Unmatched junction bases come to 7, with V trimmed by 6 bases and J by 6 bases. Inclusive of the bounding cysteine and phenylalanine, the CDR3 is 14 residues long. Only CDR3 DNA is held: 42 bases, read in frame from base 1. For CDR1 and CDR2, the germline V gene (reference sequence) lists MNHEY and SMNVEV. The library relied on PCR. TCR sequencing of DNA from cultured CD4+ T cells used the Oncomine TCR Beta short-read assay at the Johns Hopkins FTIC core. The QIAamp micro DNA kit was used to extract genomic DNA from the cultured CD4+ T cells. Oncomine TCR Beta libraries made from cultured CD4+ T cells were pooled using unique dual indexes and sequenced on an Illumina iSeq 100. For the original study's pipeline: Non-productive sequences were removed, and CDR3s that did not start with C, did not end with F or W, or were shorter than 7 amino acids were discarded. The MANAFEST web application identified antigen-specific clonotypes by comparing peptide-stimulated wells against reference wells and other culture wells. An FDR below 0.05, an odds ratio above 5, and a productive frequency above 0.1% in at least two of three replicate wells were required for clones to be considered positive. A clonotype was classed as cross-reactive if the clonotype showed significant expansion both in SARS-CoV-2 spike wells and in at least one common cold coronavirus spike condition. Similarity between CDR3 sequences was evaluated in R version 3.6.1 using Levenshtein distances (stringdist) and unrooted phylogenetic trees (ape). TCRdb cleaned the public reads at Q25 with fastp, built clones with MiXCR and kept in-frame beta chains. Entries are consolidated by CDR3 protein sequence, retaining the most common genes and DNA. These V and J calls originate from TCRdb's pipeline instead of the authors' own analysis. The table for this sample lists thousands of distinct CDR3 sequences; nearly 50% of them were counted only once. The ten largest clones add up to roughly a third of the sample.

Material: CD4+ T cells from blood, cultured in vitro. This receptor was identified in a human donor who had recovered from COVID-19. The V and J genes are TRBV27 and TRBJ1-2, with 10 bases matching TRBD1. The nucleotides read TGTGCCAGCAGCAGACAGGGGGCTGCTCATGGCTACACCTTC. Its product reads: CASSRQGAAHGYTF.